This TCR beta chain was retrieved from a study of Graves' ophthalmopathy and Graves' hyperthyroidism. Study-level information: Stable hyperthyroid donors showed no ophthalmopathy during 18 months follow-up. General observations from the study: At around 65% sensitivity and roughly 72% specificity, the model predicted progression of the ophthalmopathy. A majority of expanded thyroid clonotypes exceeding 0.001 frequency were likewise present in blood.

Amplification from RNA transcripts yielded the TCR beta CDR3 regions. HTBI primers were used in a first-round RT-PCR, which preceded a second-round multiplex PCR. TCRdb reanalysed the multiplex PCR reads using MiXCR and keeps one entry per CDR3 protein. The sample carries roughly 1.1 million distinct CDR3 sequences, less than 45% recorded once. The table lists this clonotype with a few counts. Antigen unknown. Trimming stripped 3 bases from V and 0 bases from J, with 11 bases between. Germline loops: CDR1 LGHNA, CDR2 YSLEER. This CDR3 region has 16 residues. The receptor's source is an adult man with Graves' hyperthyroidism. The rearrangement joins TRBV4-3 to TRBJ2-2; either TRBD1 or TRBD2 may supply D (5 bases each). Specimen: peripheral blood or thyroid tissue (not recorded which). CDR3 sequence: CASSQGTAANTGELFF. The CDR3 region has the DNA TGCGCCAGCAGCCAGGGGACGGCGGCGAACACCGGGGAGCTGTTTTTT.